A selection of T cell receptor beta chains follows, all from one sample in a study of cytomegalovirus exposure and HLA in healthy donors. Profiled with immunoSEQ multiplex PCR; TCRdb holds only in-frame clones, not every one. The sample records around 160,000 clones, approximately 80% being singletons. Sequences were obtained from PBMCs. The receptors derive from a male donor in good health and CMV-seropositive. The CDR3 runs from the conserved cysteine through the conserved F or W. Each record gives: clone size, J gene, V gene, D gene, CDR3 protein, CDR3 DNA. A D gene is named only where the DNA matches it firmly. Clone size, where shown, is once, few, many, or a class for clones that have expanded.

>-|TRBJ2-1|TRBV7-6|-
CASSQGDRGATPGQFF
TGTGCCAGCAGCCAGGGCGACCGGGGGGCTACACCGGGGCAGTTCTTC
>-|TRBJ1-2|TRBV14|-
CASSQDPHFRLSANYGYTF
TGTGCCAGCAGCCAAGATCCCCACTTCCGACTGTCAGCTAACTATGGCTACACCTTC
>-|TRBJ2-2|TRBV7-9|TRBD2
CASSSPWTSGGSGELFF
TGTGCCAGCAGCTCTCCTTGGACTAGCGGGGGCTCCGGGGAGCTGTTTTTT
>-|TRBJ1-2|TRBV4-1|-
CASSQGGVSGYTF
TGCGCCAGCAGCCAAGGGGGGGTCAGTGGCTACACCTTC
>-|TRBJ1-2|TRBV11-2|TRBD1
CASSLDRGRGYTF
TGTGCCAGCAGCCTTGACAGGGGAAGGGGCTACACCTTC
>-|TRBJ2-5|TRBV2|TRBD1
CASTAGGQETQYF
TGTGCCAGCACGGCAGGGGGCCAAGAGACCCAGTACTTC
>once|TRBJ2-1|TRBV30|TRBD2
CAFRTSGSYNEQFF
TGTGCCTTCCGGACTAGCGGATCATACAATGAGCAGTTCTTC
>-|TRBJ2-3|TRBV18|-
CASSIRGGDTDTQYF
TGTGCCAGCTCTATCAGGGGAGGGGACACAGATACGCAGTATTTT
>-|TRBJ2-3|TRBV7-2|-
CASSLAGAQTADTQYF
TGTGCCAGCAGCTTAGCGGGGGCTCAAACGGCGGATACGCAGTATTTT
>-|TRBJ2-1|TRBV12-5|TRBD1
CASGPPLGGANEQFF
TGTGCTAGTGGTCCCCCGTTAGGGGGCGCCAATGAGCAGTTCTTC
>few|TRBJ2-3|TRBV9|TRBD2
CASSPLGGGATDTQYF
TGTGCCAGCAGCCCCCTCGGCGGGGGGGCCACAGATACGCAGTATTTT
>-|TRBJ2-2|TRBV4-3|-
CASSRGTSNTGELFF
TGCGCCAGCAGCCGAGGGACATCGAACACCGGGGAGCTGTTTTTT
>-|TRBJ2-2|TRBV18|-
CASSPSDSNTGELFF
TGTGCCAGCTCACCCTCGGACAGTAACACCGGGGAGCTGTTTTTT
>-|TRBJ2-3|TRBV7-6|-
CAISSRRARSTDTQYF
TGTGCCATCTCCTCTAGGCGGGCCAGGTCCACAGATACGCAGTATTTT
>-|TRBJ2-1|TRBV7-6|-
CASSPLGHTTPSYNEQFF
TGTGCCAGCAGCCCGTTGGGACATACAACACCCTCCTACAATGAGCAGTTCTTC
>few|TRBJ2-3|TRBV4-2|TRBD2
CASSQDRAGGSDTQYF
TGTGCCAGCAGCCAAGATAGGGCGGGGGGCTCAGATACGCAGTATTTT
>-|TRBJ1-1|TRBV19|TRBD1
CASKIAGGIENTEAFF
TGTGCCAGTAAAATAGCAGGGGGAATTGAAAACACTGAAGCTTTCTTT
>-|TRBJ2-2|TRBV5-1|-
CASSLAANTGELFF
TGCGCCAGCAGCTTGGCGGCGAACACCGGGGAGCTGTTTTTT
>-|TRBJ2-1|TRBV6-5|-
CASSPGTRNEQFF
TGTGCCAGCAGTCCCGGGACTCGCAATGAGCAGTTCTTC
>-|TRBJ1-3|TRBV9|TRBD1
CASSPGGIGNTIYF
TGTGCCAGCAGCCCAGGGGGGATTGGAAACACCATATATTTT